This T cell receptor beta chain was sequenced for a study of OX40 agonist ivuxolimab in advanced cancers. V was trimmed by 4 bases and J by 3 bases, leaving 16 bases between them. Germline values: CDR1 SGHTA, CDR2 FQGNSA. The CDR3 length is 16 residues. Study-wide results and caveats: Compared with CD4+, CD8+ T cells on average had more expanded clones.

A remark on this clone: Antigen specificity is unknown.

TCRdb's copy holds only in-frame clones and misses some; the assay was immunoSEQ multiplex PCR. The sample shows 87,000 or so clones, about 87% of them seen only once. The sequencing here drew on CD4+ or CD8+ T cells sorted from blood, taken in a trial of the OX40 agonist ivuxolimab. The clonotype was recovered from an adult with an advanced solid tumor such as melanoma, head and neck, liver or kidney cancer. The chain has TRBV7-2 and TRBJ2-4; either TRBD1 or TRBD2 may supply D (5 bases each). This chain's CDR3 is CASSSRLGADKNIQYF. The DNA for the CDR3 is TGTGCCAGCAGCTCTAGACTCGGGGCCGACAAAAACATTCAGTACTTC.